This record covers a single T cell receptor (beta chain). This sample was included in a study of shared clonotypes between healthy human individuals. Assay: immunoSEQ multiplex PCR; the TCRdb copy retains only in-frame clones and omits some. The sample shows about 2.4 million clones, approximately 92% of them seen only once. V gave up 0 bases and J gave up 6 bases, with 9 bases separating them. Per germline, CDR1 SGHDN and CDR2 FVKESK. The CDR3 loop spans 13 amino acids. Sequencing was carried out using naive CD4+ T cells sorted from blood. The subset: CD45RA+ positively selected. This receptor was obtained from a man aged 18 to 29 in good health. J is TRBJ2-7 and V is TRBV14; the D is unclear. CDR3 amino acids: CASSQDFRGEQYF. CDR3 coding DNA: TGTGCCAGCAGCCAAGATTTTAGAGGCGAGCAGTACTTC.